Presented here are 19 T cell receptor beta chains from one specimen sequenced in a study of T cell clonotyping in hematopoietic cell transplantation. Clones were sequenced by immunoSEQ multiplex PCR, and TCRdb holds only the in-frame ones, with some missing. The sample has several thousand clones, about three quarters seen once. Sequencing used PBMCs, obtained 100 days after allogeneic stem cell transplant. The receptors derive from a female patient between 30 and 45 years old who had an allogeneic stem cell transplant, so the T cells may come from the graft donor. Some clones in this sample may be carry-over from other donors' samples.

The J gene is TRBJ1-1, the V gene TRBV18; maybe TRBD1 (5 bases). CDR3 length equals 14 residues. The germline V and J ends were trimmed by 6 bases and 1 base, with 12 bases remaining between them. Per the germline V gene, CDR1 is KGHSH and CDR2 is LQKENI. In DNA form, the CDR3 reads TGTGCCAGCTCCCCGGGACGCCAGAACACTGAAGCTTTCTTT. Translation gives CASSPGRQNTEAFF.

The gene calls are TRBV19 and TRBJ1-2; TRBD1 is a possible D gene (6 bases). The germline CDR1 and CDR2 sequences are LNHDA and SQIVND (reference sequence). CDR3 length: 14 residues. Trimming left V 7 bases short and J 8 bases short, with 20 bases between. CDR3 in amino acids: CASKPGGGIRGYTF. CDR3 DNA: TGTGCCAGTAAGCCGGGGGGCGGAATTCGCGGCTACACCTTC.

This chain links TRBV7-8 with TRBJ2-5, with a possible D match to TRBD2 (5 bases). Near its end, the DNA agrees better with TRBJ2-7, so the J call may be wrong. The germline gives CDR1 SGHVS, CDR2 FQNEAQ. The CDR3 contains 14 residues. The CDR3 protein is CASSPHEGVGEQYF. In DNA form, the CDR3 reads TGTGCCAGCAGCCCGCACGAGGGTGTCGGCGAGCAGTACTTC.

The chain recombines TRBV6-6 with TRBJ1-5, with a possible D match to TRBD1 (6 bases). Trimming removed 2 bases at V and 0 bases at J, with 11 bases between. The CDR3 spans 16 residues. Germline V gene lookup returns CDR1 MNHNY and CDR2 SVGAGI (reference sequence). CDR3 in amino acids: CASSYHGQISNQPQHF. The CDR3 nucleotides are TGTGCCAGCAGTTACCATGGACAGATTAGCAATCAGCCCCAGCATTTT.

This chain joins TRBV6-4 and TRBJ1-2; 7 bases are a match to TRBD1. This CDR3 has 15 amino acids. The V and J ends lost 6 bases and 0 bases, in that order; junction bases with no gene match: 7. In germline, CDR1 is MRHNA, CDR2 SNTAGT. Here the CDR3 reads CASSPGTATNYGYTF. The CDR3 DNA sequence: TGTGCCAGCAGCCCAGGGACAGCAACTAACTATGGCTACACCTTC.

Within the sample, this clone is medium-sized. Other nucleotide sequences in the sample specify the same CDR3. The chain is built from TRBV4-2 and TRBJ1-1; possibly TRBD1 for D (6 bases). This CDR3 is built from 14 residues. Trimming took 1 base from V and 7 from J, leaving 13 bases between them. CDR1 and CDR2 from the germline V gene are LGHNA and YNFKEQ. This CDR3 reads CASSQAGGRDEAFF. In nucleotides, the CDR3 is TGTGCCAGCAGCCAAGCCGGGGGGCGAGATGAAGCTTTCTTT.

This rearrangement joins TRBV19 to TRBJ1-6; D unclear. Germline CDR1 is LNHDA and CDR2 is SQIVND (reference sequence). The CDR3 runs to 10 residues. The CDR3 DNA is TGTGGGGCCGGGCATTCACCCCTCCACTTT. This encodes CGAGHSPLHF.

The chain has TRBV6-1 and TRBJ1-6, with a weak D call TRBD1 (6 bases). V was cut by 8 bases and J by 14 bases, with 13 bases left in between. In germline, CDR1 is MNHNS, CDR2 SASEGT. This CDR3 is 11 amino acids long. This CDR3 reads CASDGGATLHF. CDR3 nucleotide sequence: TGTGCCAGCGATGGGGGGGCAACCCTCCACTTT.

The chain is built from TRBV12-5 and TRBJ1-5; D is unresolved. The V end was cut by 1 base, the J end by 7 bases, with 8 bases between. CDR3 length: 13 amino acids. The germline gives CDR1 LGHNT, CDR2 FRNRAP. CDR3 region: CASGLGVWQPQHF. DNA of the CDR3: TGTGCTAGTGGTTTGGGGGTATGGCAGCCCCAGCATTTT.

The V gene is TRBV9, the J gene TRBJ2-5, with unresolved D. Looked up from germline, CDR1 is SGDLS and CDR2 is YYNGEE. This CDR3 has 15 residues. The V and J ends lost 4 bases and 1 base respectively, with 14 bases between them. CDR3 residues: CASSRSDLSQETQYF. In nucleotides, the CDR3 is TGTGCCAGCAGCCGTTCCGACCTGAGCCAAGAGACCCAGTACTTC. The full variable domain, with the rest looked up from reference TRBV9 and TRBJ2-5, is DSGVTQTPKHLITATGQRVTLRCSPRSGDLSVYWYQQSLDQGLQFLIQYYNGEERAKGNILERFSAQQFPDLHSELNLSSLELGDSALYFCASSRSDLSQETQYFGPGTRLLVL.

The chain has TRBV6-4 and TRBJ2-2; D is undetermined. This CDR3 region has 13 residues. Germline V gene data show CDR1 as MRHNA and CDR2 as SNTAGT. Between the trimmed V and J ends, which lost 3 bases and 3 bases, there was a span of 5 bases. The DNA for the CDR3 is TGTGCCAGCAGTGAGAAGGACACCGGGGAGCTGTTTTTT. This codes for CASSEKDTGELFF.

This clone was found a few times. The V and J genes are TRBV27 and TRBJ2-5, with D perhaps matching TRBD2 (6 bases). Germline V gene data show CDR1 as MNHEY and CDR2 as SMNVEV (reference sequence). V was trimmed by 3 bases and J by 5 bases, leaving 10 bases between them. This CDR3 spans 13 amino acids. The CDR3 is CASSFRGSETQYF. The CDR3 DNA follows: TGTGCCAGCAGTTTTCGGGGGAGCGAGACCCAGTACTTC.

The chain recombines TRBV10-3 with TRBJ2-7; no firm D call. CDR1 and CDR2 from the germline V gene are ENHRY and SYGVKD. Between the trimmed V and J ends, which lost 0 bases and 3 bases, there was a span of 9 bases. The CDR3 is 14 residues long. The CDR3 bases are TGTGCCATCAGTGAGTCTTCGGGTAACTACGAGCAGTACTTC. Translating it yields CAISESSGNYEQYF.

The chain employs TRBV2 and TRBJ1-1; 8 nucleotides line up with TRBD1. CDR1 and CDR2 (germline): SNHLY, FYNNEI. V lost 7 bases and J lost 0; bases outside the gene matches: 16. This CDR3 comprises 18 residues. CDR3 protein: CASTSTGGSGNMNTEAFF. The DNA of the CDR3 is TGTGCCAGCACTTCCACAGGGGGATCCGGGAACATGAACACTGAAGCTTTCTTT.

The chain has TRBV6-5 and TRBJ1-3, with a weak D call TRBD1 (5 bases). Trimming removed 5 bases from V and 9 bases from J, with 14 bases in between. CDR1 and CDR2 (germline): MNHEY, SVGAGI. CDR3 length: 13 residues. CDR3: CASSQTAGATIYF. As DNA, the CDR3 is TGTGCCAGCAGTCAGACAGCCGGCGCCACCATATATTTT.

V usage is TRBV2 and J usage is TRBJ1-6; D is uncertain. With 6 bases removed from V and 11 bases from J, the gap between germline ends came to 17 bases. The CDR3 spans 14 residues. Germline V gives CDR1 SNHLY, CDR2 FYNNEI. CDR3 in DNA: TGTGCCAGCAGGTTAGAGGGTCAAGCTACACCCCTCCACTTT. It encodes CASRLEGQATPLHF. The variable domain in full, completed from reference TRBV2 and TRBJ1-6, reads EPEVTQTPSHQVTQMGQEVILRCVPISNHLYFYWYRQILGQKVEFLVSFYNNEISEKSEIFDDQFSVERPDGSNFTLKIRSTKLEDSAMYFCASRLEGQATPLHFGNGTRLTVT.

The chain combines TRBV28 with TRBJ1-5; D is perhaps TRBD1 (6 bases). Trimming took 4 bases from V and 9 from J, leaving 13 bases between them. The CDR3 totals 13 residues. Germline CDR1 reads MDHEN; CDR2 reads SYDVKM. This CDR3 reads CASSSQGSGPQHF. CDR3 nucleotide sequence: TGTGCCAGCAGTTCGCAGGGGTCAGGGCCCCAGCATTTT.

The rearrangement joins TRBV6-6 to TRBJ1-2; a possible D gene is TRBD1 (6 bases). In germline, CDR1 is MNHNY, CDR2 SVGAGI (reference sequence). This CDR3 spans 15 amino acids. Trimming took off 5 bases at V and 0 bases at J, with 13 bases between the two ends. CDR3 region: CASSPHTGPNYGYTF. For the CDR3, the DNA is TGTGCCAGCAGTCCCCACACAGGGCCTAACTATGGCTACACCTTC.

The gene calls are TRBV10-3 and TRBJ2-3; 10 bases fit TRBD1. CDR1 is ENHRY and CDR2 is SYGVKD in the germline V gene. J was trimmed by 1 base and V by 9 bases; bases with no gene match: 7. This CDR3 is built from 15 residues. Written as DNA, the CDR3 is TGTGCCATGAACGCCGGGACAGGGGGCACAGATACGCAGTATTTT. Residues: CAMNAGTGGTDTQYF.